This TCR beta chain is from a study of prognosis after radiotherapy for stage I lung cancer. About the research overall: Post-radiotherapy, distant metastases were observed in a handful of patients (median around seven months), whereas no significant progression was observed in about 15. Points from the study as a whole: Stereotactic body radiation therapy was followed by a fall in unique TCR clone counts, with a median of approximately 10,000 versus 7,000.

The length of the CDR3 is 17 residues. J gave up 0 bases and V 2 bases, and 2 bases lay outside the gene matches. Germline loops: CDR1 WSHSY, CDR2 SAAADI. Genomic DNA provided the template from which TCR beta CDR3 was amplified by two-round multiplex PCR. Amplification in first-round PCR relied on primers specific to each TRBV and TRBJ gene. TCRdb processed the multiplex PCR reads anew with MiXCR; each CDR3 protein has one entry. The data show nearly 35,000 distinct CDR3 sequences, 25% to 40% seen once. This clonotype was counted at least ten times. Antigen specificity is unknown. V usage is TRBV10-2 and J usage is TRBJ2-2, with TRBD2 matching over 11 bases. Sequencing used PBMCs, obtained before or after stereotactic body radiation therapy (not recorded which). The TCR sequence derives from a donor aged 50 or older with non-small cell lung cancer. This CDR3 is CASSEGSGGANTGELFF. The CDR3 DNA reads TGCGCCAGCAGTGAGGGTAGCGGGGGGGCGAACACCGGGGAGCTGTTTTTT.